The TCR beta chain described here comes from a study of T-cell reconstitution after alpha-beta-depleted transplantation in children. Study-wide points: T-cell counts and diversity were attributed mostly to newly produced T cells one year after transplant. Day-60 TCRbeta diversity that was high in some patients was derived from surviving recipient T cells and thymic progenitors.

This clonotype has a count of ten or more. Its antigen is unknown. Unique molecular identifiers were incorporated when the TCRbeta library was constructed. TCRdb recomputed calls from the PCR reads with MiXCR, one row per CDR3 protein. The sample records approximately 490,000 distinct CDR3 sequences, approximately 10% being singletons. This clonotype originated in a child aged 2 to 15 with inherited bone marrow failure, due to receive a stem cell transplant. The sequencing here drew on PBMCs, taken before TCRalphabeta/CD19-depleted stem cell transplant.

The CDR3 DNA is TGTGCCAGCAGCGGTAGGACAGGGGTCGAGCAGTACTTC. The encoded protein is CASSGRTGVEQYF. The chain combines TRBV7-2 with TRBJ2-7, with 9 bases lining up with TRBD1. The CDR3 is made up of 13 amino acids. From germline, CDR1 is SGHTA and CDR2 FQGNSA. Germline trimming cut 5 bases from V and 6 bases from J; bases unmatched to any gene: 5.